The following is a T cell receptor beta chain sequence with its context. Across about 22 US areas, participants ranged in age from about 18 to 100 years. Cohort assignment relied on participant-reported clinical history. The data belong to a study of blood T cell repertoires in COVID-19. As for the study in general: The cDNA or gDNA used as material had been derived from T cells, B-cell-depleted T cells, or PBMCs.

The V segment lost 6 bases and the J segment 8 bases; nucleotides outside the gene matches: 4. Per the germline V gene, CDR1 is MNHEY and CDR2 is SVGAGI. The CDR3 totals 13 residues. Methods used by the authors: The authors estimated nucleated cell counts from reference gene primer amplification. Only in-frame clones appear in the TCRdb table, and some are missing; sequencing was by immunoSEQ multiplex PCR. That table supplies the V and J calls and clone size; D and trimming were determined from the DNA. This table holds 200,000 to 250,000 clones, under 90% found once. The chain uses TRBV6-5 and TRBJ1-4, with 9 nucleotides matching TRBD1. The sequence derives from a woman aged 45-65 years with acute COVID-19. Sequencing input: PBMCs or T cells enriched from blood (not recorded which). DNA of the CDR3: TGTGCCAGCAGCGGGACAGGGAAAGAAAAACTGTTTTTT. Its protein product is CASSGTGKEKLFF.